This TCR beta chain was recorded in a study of T cells of healthy individuals. This clonotype has just a few counts. The junction had 10 bases not matched to a gene; V was cut back by 5 bases and J by 3 bases. Germline-derived CDR1 and CDR2 are SGHAT and FQNNGV. The CDR3 has 16 residues. TCRdb independently ran MiXCR on the 5' RACE reads; one entry per CDR3 protein. Of nearly 100,000 distinct CDR3 sequences listed, about 16% are singletons. The sequence was collected from a human donor in good health. The chain couples TRBV11-2 to TRBJ2-3; 8 positions match TRBD2. The CDR3 DNA is TGTGCCAGCAGCCCCTCTAAGCGGGAGTGGACAGATACGCAGTATTTT. Translated, it gives CASSPSKREWTDTQYF.